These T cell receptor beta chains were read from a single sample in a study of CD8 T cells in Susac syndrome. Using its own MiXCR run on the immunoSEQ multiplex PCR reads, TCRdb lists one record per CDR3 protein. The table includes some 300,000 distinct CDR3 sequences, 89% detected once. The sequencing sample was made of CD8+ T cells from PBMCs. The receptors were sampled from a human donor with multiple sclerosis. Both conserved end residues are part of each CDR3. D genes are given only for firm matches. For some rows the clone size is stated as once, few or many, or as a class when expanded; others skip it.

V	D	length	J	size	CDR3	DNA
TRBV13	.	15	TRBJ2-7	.	CASSLEIGGAYEQYF	TGTGCCAGCAGCTTAGAAATTGGCGGGGCCTACGAGCAGTACTTC
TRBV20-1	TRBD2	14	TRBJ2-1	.	CSARAVSGGYEQFF	TGCAGTGCTAGGGCGGTTAGCGGGGGCTATGAGCAGTTCTTC
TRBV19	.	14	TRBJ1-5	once	CASTLPGARQPQHF	TGTGCCAGTACCCTCCCGGGGGCGCGGCAGCCCCAGCATTTT
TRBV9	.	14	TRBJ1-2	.	CASSTGGANYGYTF	TGTGCCAGCAGCACCGGGGGAGCTAACTATGGCTACACCTTC
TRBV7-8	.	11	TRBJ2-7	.	CASRAKYEQYF	TGTGCCAGCAGAGCTAAATACGAGCAGTACTTC
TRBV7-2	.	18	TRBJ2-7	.	CASSSRGALAVGTYEQYF	TGTGCCAGCAGCTCCCGTGGGGCCTTAGCGGTGGGGACCTACGAGCAGTACTTC
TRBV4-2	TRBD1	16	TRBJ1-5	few	CASSQVGTGGDQPQHF	TGTGCCAGCAGCCAAGTTGGGACAGGGGGGGATCAGCCCCAGCATTTT
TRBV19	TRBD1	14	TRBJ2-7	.	CASSTGTEFYEQYF	TGTGCCAGTAGTACGGGGACAGAGTTCTACGAGCAGTACTTC
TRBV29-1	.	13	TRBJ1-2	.	CSVERQGYYGYTF	TGCAGCGTTGAAAGGCAGGGGTATTATGGCTACACCTTC
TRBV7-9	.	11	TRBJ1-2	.	CASSSDLGYTF	TGTGCCAGCAGCTCGGACCTAGGCTACACCTTC
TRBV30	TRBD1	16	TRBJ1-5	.	CAWSVQGVRGNQPQHF	TGTGCCTGGAGTGTACAGGGGGTAAGGGGCAATCAGCCCCAGCATTTT
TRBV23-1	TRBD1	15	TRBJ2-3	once	CASSPDRDVRDTQYF	TGCGCCAGCAGTCCCGACAGGGACGTCCGCGATACGCAGTATTTT
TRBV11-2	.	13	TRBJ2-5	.	CASGLPYQETQYF	TGTGCCAGCGGACTTCCGTACCAAGAGACCCAGTACTTC
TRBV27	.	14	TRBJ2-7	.	CASCRRGAGYEQYF	TGTGCCAGTTGCCGGAGGGGGGCAGGGTACGAGCAGTACTTC
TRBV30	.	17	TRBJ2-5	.	CAWSEVGRATSGETQYF	TGTGCCTGGAGTGAGGTTGGCAGGGCCACAAGTGGAGAGACCCAGTACTTC
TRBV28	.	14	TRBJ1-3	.	CASSYRGLGNTIYF	TGTGCCAGCAGTTATAGGGGACTGGGAAACACCATATATTTT
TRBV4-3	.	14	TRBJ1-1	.	CASSQAGKNTEAFF	TGCGCCAGCAGCCAAGCCGGTAAGAACACTGAAGCTTTCTTT
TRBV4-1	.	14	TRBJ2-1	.	CASSQPEAGDEQFF	TGCGCCAGCAGCCAACCCGAAGCTGGGGATGAGCAGTTCTTC
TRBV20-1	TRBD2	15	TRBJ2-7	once	CSASEGTSGSREQYF	TGCAGTGCTAGCGAGGGGACTAGCGGGAGTAGGGAGCAGTACTTC
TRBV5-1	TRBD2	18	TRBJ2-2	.	CASSLGVAGPRSTGELFF	TGCGCCAGCAGCTTGGGAGTAGCGGGGCCCCGGAGCACCGGGGAGCTGTTTTTT
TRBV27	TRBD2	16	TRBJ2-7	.	CASSYDPGLSVYEQYF	TGTGCCAGCAGCTACGACCCGGGACTATCAGTGTACGAGCAGTACTTC
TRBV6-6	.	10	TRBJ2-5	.	CASWGETQYF	TGTGCCAGCTGGGGGGAGACCCAGTACTTC
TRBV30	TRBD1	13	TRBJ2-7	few	CAWSVFRGYEQYF	TGTGCCTGGAGTGTTTTCAGGGGGTACGAGCAGTACTTC
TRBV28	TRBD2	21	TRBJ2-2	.	CASSSTPGTSGGALNTGELFF	TGTGCCAGCAGTTCAACACCCGGGACTAGCGGGGGGGCCCTGAACACCGGGGAGCTGTTTTTT
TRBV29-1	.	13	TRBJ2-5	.	CGVVAATMGTQYF	TGCGGCGTTGTGGCGGCTACAATGGGGACCCAGTACTTC
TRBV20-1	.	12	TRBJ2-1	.	CSAAESYNEQFF	TGCAGTGCGGCGGAGTCCTACAATGAGCAGTTCTTC
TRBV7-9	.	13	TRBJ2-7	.	CASSFPPEDEQYF	TGTGCCAGCAGCTTTCCACCGGAGGACGAGCAGTACTTC
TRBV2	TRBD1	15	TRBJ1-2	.	CASSFYTGTGYGYTF	TGTGCCAGCAGTTTTTACACCGGGACAGGGTATGGCTACACCTTC
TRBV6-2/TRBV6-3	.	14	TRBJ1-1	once	CASSVDRMNTEAFF	TGTGCCAGCAGCGTGGACAGAATGAACACTGAAGCTTTCTTT
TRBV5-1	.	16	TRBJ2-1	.	CASSLVWDFSYNEQFF	TGCGCCAGCAGCTTGGTATGGGACTTCTCCTACAATGAGCAGTTCTTC
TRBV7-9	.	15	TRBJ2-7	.	CASSLLAGMGNEQYF	TGTGCCAGCAGCTTATTGGCAGGGATGGGGAATGAGCAGTACTTC
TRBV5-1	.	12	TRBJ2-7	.	CASSGGLHEQYF	TGCGCCAGCAGCGGGGGACTCCACGAGCAGTACTTC
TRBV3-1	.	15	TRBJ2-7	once	CASSRWDRLLVEQYF	TGTGCCAGCAGCCGGTGGGACCGCCTTCTAGTCGAGCAGTACTTC
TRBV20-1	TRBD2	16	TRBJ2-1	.	CRATLMTSGRSQEQFF	TGCAGAGCTACACTTATGACAAGCGGGAGATCTCAGGAGCAGTTCTTC
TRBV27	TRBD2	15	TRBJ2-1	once	CASSPLRGGYNEQFF	TGTGCCAGCAGTCCCTTGCGGGGGGGCTACAATGAGCAGTTCTTC
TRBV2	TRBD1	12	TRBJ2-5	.	CAKDRGQETQYF	TGTGCCAAAGACAGGGGGCAAGAGACCCAGTACTTC
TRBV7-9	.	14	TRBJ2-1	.	CASSFGGSLPEQFF	TGTGCCAGCAGCTTTGGCGGGTCGCTCCCCGAGCAGTTCTTC
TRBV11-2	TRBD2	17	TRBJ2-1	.	CASSWGAGTSGYNEQFF	TGTGCCAGCAGCTGGGGTGCAGGGACTAGCGGCTACAATGAGCAGTTCTTC